The 21 T cell receptor beta chains below come from one sample, sequenced in a study of cytomegalovirus exposure and HLA in healthy donors (dated by TCRdb to about 2017). To prepare the library, the immunoSEQ multiplex PCR assay was applied. For the multiplex PCR, a mixture combining 60 forward primers for TCR Vbeta segments and 13 reverse primers for TCR Jbeta segments was used. TCRdb retrieved this table from immuneACCESS and kept in-frame rearrangements only. Not all clones are present; in checked studies, unresolved V genes account for under half, and no reason is known for the remainder. The sample profile shows some 150,000 clones; 79% of them were found once. The ten biggest clones cover approximately 8% of the sample. Sequenced input: PBMCs. All receptors come from a man aged 25-45 years in good health and CMV-seropositive.

The chain recombines TRBV2 with TRBJ1-1; D is possibly TRBD1 (5 bases). The CDR3 totals 17 residues. V lost 2 bases, J lost 0 bases, and 16 bases lay in between. Germline V lookup: CDR1 SNHLY, CDR2 FYNNEI. CDR3 coding DNA: TGTGCCAGCAGTGAAATGTCAGGTCGGGGGGTGAACACTGAAGCTTTCTTT. This translates into CASSEMSGRGVNTEAFF.

This clone has just a few counts. The chain uses TRBV5-1 and TRBJ2-1; possible D gene TRBD2, 5 bases. This CDR3 region has 15 residues. Per germline, CDR1 SGHRS and CDR2 YFSETQ. V was pared by 2 bases and J by 4 bases, with 13 bases between. CDR3 bases: TGCGCCAGCAGCTTACGAGCATGGGAGTACAATGAGCAGTTCTTC. Its translation is CASSLRAWEYNEQFF.

The rearrangement uses TRBV10-3 and TRBJ1-5; 7 bases are shared with TRBD1. CDR1 and CDR2 (germline): ENHRY, SYGVKD. There are 16 residues in the CDR3. With 3 bases clipped from V and 4 bases from J, the junction kept 9 bases outside the gene matches. The DNA for the CDR3 is TGTGCCATCAGTGATGAACGACAGGGCCGGAATCAGCCCCAGCATTTT. Translation: CAISDERQGRNQPQHF.

The J gene is TRBJ2-2, the V gene TRBV5-6; TRBD1 agrees at 8 bases. Unmatched junction bases numbered 3, after V lost 1 base and J lost 4 bases. This CDR3 has 15 residues. Germline V CDR1 and CDR2: SGHDT, YYEEEE. The CDR3 sequence is CASSLRDRGTGELFF. CDR3 DNA sequence: TGTGCCAGCAGCTTGAGAGACAGGGGCACCGGGGAGCTGTTTTTT.

The chain uses TRBV29-1 and TRBJ2-2, with TRBD1 matching 7 bases. Germline CDR1 is SQVTM and CDR2 is ANQGSEA. The CDR3 has 15 residues. V lost 2 bases, J lost 5 bases, and 8 bases stayed unmatched. CDR3 amino acids: CSVEMATGWTGELFF. In DNA, the CDR3 is TGCAGCGTTGAAATGGCGACAGGGTGGACCGGGGAGCTGTTTTTT.

This sequence joins TRBV7-2 and TRBJ1-2; D may be TRBD1 (5 bases). This CDR3 region has 15 residues. The germline V gene encodes CDR1 SGHTA and CDR2 FQGNSA. V lost 4 bases and J 0 bases, leaving 12 bases between the germline ends. CDR3: CASSSTGSPNYGYTF. CDR3 nucleotides: TGTGCCAGCAGCTCCACAGGATCCCCTAACTATGGCTACACCTTC.

This chain joins TRBV7-8 and TRBJ1-2, with D maybe TRBD1 (5 bases). There are 14 residues in the CDR3. Between the trimmed V and J ends, which lost 5 bases and 6 bases, there was a span of 16 bases. Germline V gene sequence: CDR1 SGHVS, CDR2 FQNEAQ. The CDR3 bases are TGTGCCAGCAGCGCCGGTGGCAGGGAGGATGGCTACACCTTC. This sequence encodes CASSAGGREDGYTF.

V gene TRBV9 combines with J gene TRBJ1-3; D is perhaps TRBD1 (6 bases). Trimming left V 0 bases short and J 0 bases short, with 13 bases between. The CDR3 has 17 amino acids. Germline assignment: CDR1 SGDLS and CDR2 YYNGEE. The CDR3 here is CASSVDPGQDSGNTIYF. DNA of the CDR3: TGTGCCAGCAGCGTAGATCCGGGACAAGACTCTGGAAACACCATATATTTT. Complete variable domain (other parts from reference TRBV9 and TRBJ1-3): DSGVTQTPKHLITATGQRVTLRCSPRSGDLSVYWYQQSLDQGLQFLIQYYNGEERAKGNILERFSAQQFPDLHSELNLSSLELGDSALYFCASSVDPGQDSGNTIYFGEGSWLTVV.

The V and J genes are TRBV5-1 and TRBJ2-1, with TRBD2 as a possible D gene (6 bases). This CDR3 is 15 amino acids long. Germline loops: CDR1 SGHRS, CDR2 YFSETQ. Trimming left V 7 bases short and J 7 bases short, with 21 bases between. The DNA for the CDR3 is TGCGCCAGCGCCTCTACGGAGGGGCCATGGAATGAGCAGTTCTTC. Translated: CASASTEGPWNEQFF.

To note about this clone: One end of the junction is discordant with germline, which a read error may explain. The V gene is TRBV28, the J gene TRBJ1-4, with D unresolved. Looked up from germline, CDR1 is MDHEN and CDR2 is SYDVKM. The CDR3 has 15 residues. The CDR3 spells CASSPSSAENEKPFF. The CDR3 region has the DNA TGTGCCAGCAGTCCCTCCTCAGCGGAGAATGAAAAACCGTTTTTT.

The rearrangement uses TRBV14 and TRBJ2-7, with D perhaps matching TRBD1 (6 bases). The length of the CDR3 is 13 residues. Trimming stripped 9 bases from V and 6 bases from J, with 18 bases between. The V gene's germline CDR1 is SGHDN and CDR2 FVKESK. The CDR3 coding sequence is TGTGCCAGTTCGGGGCCAGGGGCTAGCGAGCAGTACTTC. This encodes CASSGPGASEQYF.

The V call is TRBV5-1, the J call TRBJ2-3; TRBD2 matches 7 bases. With V trimmed by 4 bases and J by 1 base, 3 bases remained unmatched. The CDR3 consists of 14 residues. Per germline, CDR1 SGHRS and CDR2 YFSETQ. CDR3 DNA sequence: TGCGCCAGCAGCGGGGGGGGTCGCACAGATACGCAGTATTTT. Protein: CASSGGGRTDTQYF. The full variable domain, with the rest looked up from reference TRBV5-1 and TRBJ2-3, is KAGVTQTPRYLIKTRGQQVTLSCSPISGHRSVSWYQQTPGQGLQFLFEYFSETQRNKGNFPGRFSGRQFSNSRSEMNVSTLELGDSALYLCASSGGGRTDTQYFGPGTRLTVL.

V gene TRBV10-2 combines with J gene TRBJ2-7, with TRBD1 matching 9 bases. With 6 bases clipped from V and 3 bases from J, the junction kept 9 bases outside the gene matches. Per germline, CDR1 WSHSY and CDR2 SAAADI. The CDR3 sequence is 15 residues long. The CDR3 reads CASSVSRTGVYEQYF. Here the CDR3 DNA reads TGCGCCAGCAGCGTATCCAGGACAGGGGTCTACGAGCAGTACTTC.

The chain uses TRBV6-5 and TRBJ1-2; D is uncertain. The CDR3 extends over 15 amino acids. The V end was cut by 0 bases, the J end by 6 bases, with 14 bases between. Germline V CDR1 and CDR2: MNHEY, SVGAGI. The CDR3 region is CASSYSNPRVNGYTF. The CDR3 coding sequence is TGTGCCAGCAGTTACTCAAACCCGCGAGTAAATGGCTACACCTTC.

V usage is TRBV5-6 and J usage is TRBJ1-2; weak D call: TRBD1 (5 bases). The V end was cut by 1 base, the J end by 5 bases, with 9 bases between. CDR3 length equals 13 residues. Germline V CDR1 and CDR2: SGHDT, YYEEEE. The CDR3 region has the DNA TGTGCCAGCAGCTTGCCCTCAGGGTATGGCTACACCTTC. As protein: CASSLPSGYGYTF.

CDR3 residues: CASSVGLTTSGGTGELFF. The CDR3 DNA is TGTGCCAGCAGCGTAGGGCTGACGACTAGCGGGGGCACCGGGGAGCTGTTTTTT. V usage is TRBV9 and J usage is TRBJ2-2; 12 bases map to TRBD2. In germline, CDR1 is SGDLS, CDR2 YYNGEE. Germline trimming cut 0 bases from V and 4 bases from J; bases unmatched to any gene: 7. The CDR3 contains 18 residues. The whole variable domain, remainder taken from reference TRBV9 and TRBJ2-2, is DSGVTQTPKHLITATGQRVTLRCSPRSGDLSVYWYQQSLDQGLQFLIQYYNGEERAKGNILERFSAQQFPDLHSELNLSSLELGDSALYFCASSVGLTTSGGTGELFFGEGSRLTVL.

This clone was counted only a few times. The rearrangement links TRBV27 to TRBJ1-2, with TRBD1 matching over 8 bases. In germline, CDR1 is MNHEY, CDR2 SMNVEV (reference sequence). CDR3 length equals 15 residues. The junction had 9 bases not matched to a gene; V was cut back by 4 bases and J by 5 bases. CDR3 residues: CASSSDREGVYGYTF. The CDR3 DNA reads TGTGCCAGCAGTTCGGACAGGGAAGGGGTTTATGGCTACACCTTC.

The rearrangement joins TRBV18 to TRBJ1-1; possibly TRBD1 for D (6 bases). CDR3 length equals 15 residues. Trimming removed 2 bases at V and 0 bases at J, with 10 bases between. The V gene's germline CDR1 is KGHSH and CDR2 LQKENI. This CDR3 is CASSPAGTLNTEAFF. DNA of the CDR3: TGTGCCAGCTCACCAGCCGGGACACTGAACACTGAAGCTTTCTTT.

The chain has TRBV19 and TRBJ1-5; 9 bases fit TRBD1. This CDR3 spans 14 amino acids. Trimming cost V 4 bases and J 10 bases; bases outside gene matches: 8. Germline V gene sequence: CDR1 LNHDA, CDR2 SQIVND (reference sequence). As DNA, the CDR3 is TGTGCCAGTAGTACGGGACAGGGCCCACAACCCCAGCATTTT. Its protein is CASSTGQGPQPQHF.

V gene TRBV9 combines with J gene TRBJ1-1; D possibly corresponds to TRBD1 (5 bases). Germline V lookup: CDR1 SGDLS, CDR2 YYNGEE. V lost 2 bases and J 1 base, leaving 12 bases between the germline ends. The CDR3 has 15 amino acids. The CDR3 region is CASSVSGSANTEAFF. The DNA of the CDR3 is TGTGCCAGCAGCGTTTCAGGGTCGGCGAACACTGAAGCTTTCTTT.

This chain connects TRBV5-1 to TRBJ1-1; TRBD1 is a possible D gene (6 bases). CDR3 length equals 14 residues. CDR1 is SGHRS and CDR2 is YFSETQ in the germline V gene. The V and J ends lost 0 bases and 4 bases respectively, with 10 bases between them. In nucleotides, the CDR3 is TGCGCCAGCAGCTTGGACAGGGTGGGCACTGAAGCTTTCTTT. Its translation: CASSLDRVGTEAFF.